A selection of T cell receptor beta chains follows, all from one sample in a study of shared clonotypes between healthy human individuals. The data were produced by immunoSEQ multiplex PCR, yet TCRdb's version contains in-frame clones alone and is incomplete. The top ten hold 10% to 15% of the sample, which has roughly 480,000 clones, 79% seen once. Sequenced: PBMCs. These receptors were obtained from a woman between 35 and 50 years old in good health. Some clones in this sample may be carry-over from other donors' samples. CDR3s include the opening cysteine and the closing phenylalanine or tryptophan. The D gene is left open where the match is weak. Size tells how often a clone was seen (once, few, many) or the class of an expanded clone, and some rows leave it out.

len,v_gene,abundance,d_gene,j_gene,CDR3nt,CDR3aa
14,TRBV4-2,-,-,TRBJ2-5,TGTGCCAGCAGCCAAGAGATTGGCGGGAAGACCCAGTACTTC,CASSQEIGGKTQYF
15,TRBV7-6,-,-,TRBJ2-2,TGTGCCAGCAGTCAGGGAAATTCGAACACCGGGGAGCTGTTTTTT,CASSQGNSNTGELFF
14,TRBV19,-,-,TRBJ1-1,TGTGCTAGTAGCCAGGCGAACAGGGTACCTGAAGCTTTCTTT,CASSQANRVPEAFF
16,TRBV6-5,-,-,TRBJ2-2,TGTGCCAGCAGTTACTCGATTTGGGGGAGCACCGGGGAGCTGTTTTTT,CASSYSIWGSTGELFF
13,TRBV27,-,-,TRBJ1-6,TGTGCCAGCAGTTTAATTCGCAGTTCACCCCTCCACTTT,CASSLIRSSPLHF
14,TRBV13,once,-,TRBJ1-2,TGTGCCAGCAGCTCCGGACGGGGTGTGGATGGCTACACCTTC,CASSSGRGVDGYTF
15,TRBV6-5,once,TRBD2,TRBJ2-7,TGTGCCAGCAGGGGCGGCGAGCGGGGGTCCTACGAGCAGTACTTC,CASRGGERGSYEQYF
15,TRBV7-9,-,TRBD2,TRBJ2-1,TGTGCCAGCAGCTTTCCTAGCGGGGGCTACAATGAGCAGTTCTTC,CASSFPSGGYNEQFF
15,TRBV12-5,-,TRBD2,TRBJ2-1,TGTGCTAGTGGTCGCTTAGCGGGCACCGGGGGTGAGCAGTTCTTC,CASGRLAGTGGEQFF
14,TRBV28,many,TRBD1,TRBJ2-7,TGTGCCAGCAGTTTAATAGGGGGCCCCTACGAGCAGTACTTC,CASSLIGGPYEQYF
13,TRBV28,-,-,TRBJ2-3,TGTGCCAGCAGCGGAGGATACACAGATACGCAGTATTTT,CASSGGYTDTQYF
14,TRBV6-6,-,TRBD1,TRBJ1-1,TGTGCCAGCAGTAAGACAGGGGGGGGTACTGAAGCTTTCTTT,CASSKTGGGTEAFF
14,TRBV6-4,few,TRBD2,TRBJ2-3,TGTGCCAGCAAATTTTGGGAGGGGTTAGATACGCAGTATTTT,CASKFWEGLDTQYF
11,TRBV20-1,-,-,TRBJ2-5,TGCAGCTACGGACAACAAGAGACCCAGTACTTC,CSYGQQETQYF
11,TRBV19,-,-,TRBJ1-5,TGTGCCAGTAGTATCGGACAGCCCCAGCATTTT,CASSIGQPQHF
15,TRBV5-1,-,TRBD1,TRBJ2-3,TGCGCCAGCAGCTTGGGGACAGGAGGCACAGATACGCAGTATTTT,CASSLGTGGTDTQYF
14,TRBV29-1,-,-,TRBJ2-6,TGCAGCGTTGAAGACCATTCTGGGGCCAACGTCCTGACTTTC,CSVEDHSGANVLTF
14,TRBV5-6,once,-,TRBJ2-7,TGTGCCAGCAGCTTCCCGGGAAGAACCTACGAGCAGTACTTC,CASSFPGRTYEQYF
13,TRBV7-2,-,-,TRBJ2-7,TGTGCCAGCAGCAATGCAAGGGATAAAGAGCAGTACTTC,CASSNARDKEQYF
12,TRBV27,-,-,TRBJ2-3,TGTGCCAGCGGCCGAGTCGGGGATACGCAGTATTTT,CASGRVGDTQYF
15,TRBV15,-,TRBD2,TRBJ2-1,TGTGCCACCAGCAGAGCACTAGCGGGAATGGGTGAGCAGTTCTTC,CATSRALAGMGEQFF
17,TRBV7-7,-,TRBD2,TRBJ2-2,TGTGCCAGCAGCCTGAGAGGGACTAGCGGGAGTCCCGGGGAGCTGTTTTTT,CASSLRGTSGSPGELFF
13,TRBV7-9,few,-,TRBJ1-2,TGTGCCAGCAGTCCGGACTCTAACTATGGCTACACCTTC,CASSPDSNYGYTF
15,TRBV18,-,-,TRBJ2-5,TGTGCCAGCTCACCATCTGGGGGGCGAAAAGAGACCCAGTACTTC,CASSPSGGRKETQYF
16,TRBV11-2,-,TRBD2,TRBJ2-5,TGTGCCAGCAGCGACGTGGCTAGCGGGAACCAAGAGACCCAGTACTTC,CASSDVASGNQETQYF
14,TRBV18,few,TRBD1,TRBJ1-2,TGTGCCAGCTCAAAGGGACAGGACCTCGGTGGCTACACCTTC,CASSKGQDLGGYTF
13,TRBV6-5,-,-,TRBJ2-7,TGTGCCAGCACCCCGGGCTCCTCCTACGAGCAGTACTTC,CASTPGSSYEQYF
14,TRBV2,-,-,TRBJ2-7,TGTGCCAGCAGTACCCGGGACGGATCCTACGAGCAGTACTTC,CASSTRDGSYEQYF
14,TRBV5-4,-,TRBD1,TRBJ1-2,TGTGCCAGCAGCTTGACAGGGGGCAACTATGGCTACACCTTC,CASSLTGGNYGYTF
16,TRBV10-2,-,TRBD2,TRBJ2-1,TGCGCCAGCAGTGAGTCTCTAGCGGTAGGGCCCAATGAGCAGTTCTTC,CASSESLAVGPNEQFF
14,TRBV6-5,few,-,TRBJ2-7,TGTGCCAGCAGCCAGCGGTATTCCTCCTACGAGCAGTACTTC,CASSQRYSSYEQYF
13,TRBV5-4,-,TRBD1,TRBJ2-7,TGTGCCAGCAGCAAGACAGGGGTGTACGAGCAGTACTTC,CASSKTGVYEQYF